The rows below give T cell receptor beta chains drawn from one sample of a study of shared clonotypes between healthy human individuals. The protocol was immunoSEQ multiplex PCR, while the TCRdb copy is restricted to in-frame clones and leaves out a portion. The sample has a few million clones; about 94% are singletons. Sequencing was performed on naive CD8+ T cells from PBMCs. These receptors all come from a young man in good health. Some clones in this sample may be carry-over from other donors' samples. CDR3s include the opening cysteine and the closing phenylalanine or tryptophan. Each record gives: CDR3 length, V gene, J gene, CDR3 protein.

12	TRBV7-9	TRBJ2-1	CATPGGGYEQFF
13	TRBV4-3	TRBJ1-5	CASSQDRSMPQHF
17	TRBV4-1	TRBJ1-5	CASSQDLWDRAYQPQHF
22	TRBV10-3	TRBJ2-5	CAISELGIAGASSSLYQETQYF
14	TRBV2	TRBJ2-3	CASSGKAYTDTQYF
15	TRBV27	TRBJ2-3	CASSLRIGATDTQYF
13	TRBV9	TRBJ2-7	CASSEGLGYEQYF
14	TRBV19	TRBJ1-2	CASSANPRDYGYTF
15	TRBV12-5	TRBJ2-1	CASGSTSGRLVEQFF
14	TRBV28	TRBJ1-4	CASSATGANEKLFF
15	TRBV27	TRBJ2-7	CASSLWGTVSYEQYF
14	TRBV27	TRBJ2-1	CASKWGSSYNEQFF
14	TRBV27	TRBJ2-4	CASAISGTGGVQYF
13	TRBV15	TRBJ1-1	CATSRGRQLEAFF
16	TRBV27	TRBJ2-3	CASSLLRLAGADTQYF
15	TRBV4-3	.	CASSQSRDSTYEQYF
13	TRBV7-3	TRBJ1-1	CASSSRGGTEAFF
13	TRBV10-3	.	CAIRTGDSYEQYF
15	TRBV7-9	TRBJ2-7	CASSPTGALSYEQYF
14	TRBV14	TRBJ2-1	CASSPRGSHNEQFF
14	TRBV28	TRBJ2-1	CASSPPGAYNEQFF
13	TRBV19	TRBJ2-5	CASSIQGGETQYF
15	TRBV28	TRBJ2-6	CASSSWGAGANVLTF
13	TRBV4-3	TRBJ2-7	CASSQDRAYEQYF
13	TRBV6-1	TRBJ1-1	CASSADRGTEAFF
16	TRBV7-9	TRBJ2-7	CASSDEGPSLLGEQYF
15	TRBV15	TRBJ1-1	CATSRAQEGYTEAFF
15	TRBV15	TRBJ1-5	CATSQLRGGNQPQHF
15	TRBV11-2	TRBJ2-1	CASSLTRGNGNEQFF
15	TRBV25-1	TRBJ1-1	CASSDQNAWGAEAFF
14	TRBV9	TRBJ2-1	CASSVGTGADEQFF
13	TRBV28	TRBJ1-1	CASSPGHGTEAFF
16	TRBV27	TRBJ2-7	CASSSANSGGWYEQYF
14	TRBV27	TRBJ2-2	CASMGAPNTGELFF
13	TRBV19	TRBJ2-5	CASSILGKETQYF
13	TRBV29-1	TRBJ2-1	CTVAIISRNEQFF
15	TRBV9	TRBJ2-2	CASSVAGEHTGELFF
15	TRBV7-6	TRBJ1-4	CASRPLQGRGEKLFF
14	TRBV7-3	TRBJ2-5	CASSISGLGETQYF
13	TRBV6-5	TRBJ2-1	CASSSSGYNEQFF